This entry lists 16 T cell receptor beta chains sequenced from one sample in a study of post-analysis software for immune sequencing data. Regarding the study as a whole: Roughly five TRBV segments were significantly more frequent in patients than in controls. TRBV5-6, TRBV5-1 and TRBV20-1 were among these segments.

The TCR beta cDNA libraries contained unique molecular identifiers. TCRdb reprocessed the PCR reads with MiXCR, giving one entry per CDR3 protein. The sample consists of 450,000 to 650,000 distinct CDR3 sequences, roughly 46% of them appearing once. These receptors' targets are unknown. Sequencing was performed on blood. These receptors all stem from a girl aged 10-17 years with multiple sclerosis.

The chain uses TRBV10-3 and TRBJ2-3, with D perhaps assigned TRBD1 or TRBD2 (5 bases each). The germline gives CDR1 ENHRY, CDR2 SYGVKD. Trimming cost V 6 bases and J 4 bases, with 14 bases left between them. The CDR3 has 14 residues. CDR3 bases: TGTGCCATCAGCAGCAGGGAGTGGGCAGATACGCAGTATTTT. This encodes CAISSREWADTQYF.

This clonotype was counted between two and nine times. The V call is TRBV5-1, the J call TRBJ2-4, with D unresolved. V lost 0 bases and J 3 bases, leaving 7 bases between the germline ends. Germline V CDR1 and CDR2: SGHRS, YFSETQ. The CDR3 totals 14 residues. CDR3 amino acids: CASSLENSKNIQYF. CDR3 nucleotide sequence: TGCGCCAGCAGCTTGGAGAACAGCAAAAACATTCAGTACTTC.

This clonotype showed up many times. The chain couples TRBV5-1 to TRBJ2-3; 7 nucleotides match TRBD2. The CDR3 sequence is 17 residues long. Unmatched junction bases numbered 15, after V lost 4 bases and J lost 4 bases. Germline lookup yields CDR1 SGHRS and CDR2 YFSETQ. The CDR3 region is CASSTEGLAERADTQYF. The CDR3 DNA reads as TGCGCCAGCAGCACAGAAGGGCTAGCGGAAAGGGCAGATACGCAGTATTTT.

The rearrangement links TRBV7-3 to TRBJ1-2, with 10 bases that match TRBD1. Germline-derived CDR1 and CDR2 are SGHTA and FQGTGA. The V and J ends lost 4 bases and 5 bases, in that order; junction bases with no gene match: 4. CDR3 length: 14 amino acids. CDR3 protein: CASSSTGGEYGYTF. Written as DNA, the CDR3 is TGTGCCAGCAGCTCGACAGGGGGCGAGTATGGCTACACCTTC.

The J gene is TRBJ2-5, the V gene TRBV6-6; D is unclear. The CDR3 consists of 14 residues. V was trimmed by 2 bases and J by 1 base, leaving 8 bases between them. Per germline, CDR1 MNHNY and CDR2 SVGAGI (reference sequence). CDR3 sequence: CASSYDPIQETQYF. The CDR3 DNA reads as TGTGCCAGCAGTTACGATCCTATCCAAGAGACCCAGTACTTC.

This clonotype was detected a few times. The gene calls are TRBV4-1 and TRBJ2-1; 8 bases map to TRBD1. Germline CDR1 reads MGHRA; CDR2 reads YSYEKL. The V segment lost 4 bases and the J segment 8 bases; nucleotides outside the gene matches: 13. This CDR3 is built from 16 residues. This CDR3 reads CASSLTSDRDIYEQFF. CDR3 DNA sequence: TGCGCCAGCAGCCTTACTTCGGACAGGGATATCTATGAGCAGTTCTTC.

This chain joins TRBV20-1 and TRBJ2-5, with D perhaps matching TRBD2 (5 bases). V was trimmed by 1 base and J by 3 bases, leaving 9 bases between them. This CDR3 is 13 amino acids long. Germline CDR1 DFQATT, CDR2 SNEGSKA (reference sequence). The CDR3 is CSARAGVKETQYF. CDR3 in DNA: TGCAGTGCTAGAGCCGGGGTCAAAGAGACCCAGTACTTC.

The rearrangement joins TRBV20-1 to TRBJ2-3; 8 positions agree with TRBD2. With 1 base clipped from V and 0 bases from J, the junction kept 12 bases outside the gene matches. Germline V CDR1 and CDR2: DFQATT, SNEGSKA (reference sequence). The CDR3 runs 18 residues. The CDR3 DNA sequence: TGCAGTGCTAGAGCTTTCGCGGGGGGCGTCACCAGCACAGATACGCAGTATTTT. Translating gives CSARAFAGGVTSTDTQYF.

This clonotype has a handful of counts. V and J are TRBV27 and TRBJ2-7; 8 bases match TRBD1. This CDR3 is 14 amino acids long. V lost 3 bases and J lost 5; bases outside the gene matches: 6. Germline assignment: CDR1 MNHEY and CDR2 SMNVEV (reference sequence). This chain's CDR3 is CASSFRGRAHEQYF. For the CDR3, the DNA is TGTGCCAGCAGTTTCAGGGGGCGGGCGCACGAGCAGTACTTC.

As for this clonotype: A read error may explain this, as a much larger clone is one base away. This sequence joins TRBV7-2 and TRBJ2-1, with TRBD2 matching over 14 bases. The J call is uncertain, as TRBJ2-7 better fits the DNA end. Germline V CDR1 and CDR2: SGHTA, FQGNSA. This CDR3 spans 17 amino acids. CDR3 region: CASSLDGLAGGYNEQYF. Here the CDR3 DNA reads TGTGCCAGCAGCTTGGACGGACTAGCGGGGGGCTACAATGAGCAGTACTTC.

In this sample, this clonotype turned up a few times. V gene TRBV20-1 combines with J gene TRBJ2-5; D call uncertain. The V gene lost 6 bases and the J gene lost 2 bases, with 22 bases spanning the gap. Germline CDR1 and CDR2: DFQATT and SNEGSKA (reference sequence). The CDR3 covers 16 residues. The DNA for the CDR3 is TGCAGTGCCGAACCCTCGGGTCTTCCAGCTCAAGAGACCCAGTACTTC. This gives the protein CSAEPSGLPAQETQYF.

In its sample, this clonotype was seen a few times. A read error is possible here, since a much larger clone lies one base away. The chain is built from TRBV7-2 and TRBJ2-3, with D possibly TRBD1 on 7 matching bases. The CDR3 sequence is 12 residues long. The V gene's germline CDR1 is SGHTA and CDR2 FQGNSA. CDR3 residues: CAGSPGGTTQYF. CDR3 sequence (DNA): TGTGCCGGCAGCCCAGGGGGGACGACGCAGTATTTT.

This clonotype has only a few counts. The genes are TRBV20-1 and TRBJ1-2; D is perhaps TRBD1 (5 bases). The CDR3 totals 13 residues. Trimming left V 2 bases short and J 1 base short, with 8 bases between. CDR1 is DFQATT and CDR2 is SNEGSKA in the germline V gene (reference sequence). This CDR3 is CSARQGDNYGYTF. DNA of the CDR3: TGCAGTGCTAGACAAGGGGATAACTATGGCTACACCTTC.

The CDR3 spells CASSPTRLGTGELFF. For the CDR3, the DNA is TGTGCCAGCAGCCCTACCCGACTAGGCACCGGGGAGCTGTTTTTT. The V call is TRBV7-7, the J call TRBJ2-2; D is perhaps TRBD2 (6 bases). The CDR3 is 15 amino acids. CDR1 and CDR2 (germline): SSHAT, FNYEAQ (reference sequence). Trimming left V 5 bases short and J 4 bases short, with 14 bases between.

This clonotype was seen a few times. This chain uses TRBV10-2 with TRBJ1-2; 7 bases map to TRBD1. Germline V gene sequence: CDR1 WSHSY, CDR2 SAAADI. CDR3 length equals 13 residues. Trimming took 8 bases from V and 6 from J; bases not matched to a gene: 9. This CDR3 reads CASHPDRVHGYTF. In DNA, the CDR3 is TGCGCCAGCCACCCCGACAGGGTCCATGGCTACACCTTC.

The chain employs TRBV7-3 and TRBJ1-2, with 12 bases matching TRBD1. The germline CDR1 and CDR2 sequences are SGHTA and FQGTGA. J was trimmed by 7 bases and V by 5 bases; bases with no gene match: 8. The CDR3 consists of 15 residues. Written as DNA, the CDR3 is TGTGCCAGCAGCCTGACAGGGACAGGGGGCTTTGGCTACACCTTC. As protein: CASSLTGTGGFGYTF.